This TCR beta chain was recovered during a study of T cells in Graves' hyperthyroidism and ophthalmopathy. Germline assignment: CDR1 MNHEY and CDR2 SVGEGT. There are 14 residues in the CDR3. J lost 0 bases, V lost 6 bases, and 4 bases had no gene match. This clonotype was seen repeatedly, ten times or more. The patients, who ranged from 18 to 65 in age, presented with newly diagnosed hyperthyroidism lasting under 2 months. Template material for amplifying TCR beta CDR3 regions consisted of RNA transcripts. Primed by the HTBI set, a first-round RT-PCR was run on the TCR CDR3. A single record per CDR3 protein comes from TCRdb applying MiXCR to the multiplex PCR reads. The sample shows nearly 600,000 distinct CDR3 sequences, 11% to 15% of them seen only once.

The chain employs TRBV6-2 or TRBV6-3 and TRBJ2-7; 8 bases fit TRBD2. The material sequenced was blood. The TCR originated in a woman aged 30 to 39 with Graves' hyperthyroidism that later progressed to Graves' ophthalmopathy. The CDR3 DNA reads TGTGCCAGCAGCGGCGGGAGGCCCTCCTACGAGCAGTACTTC. Amino acid sequence: CASSGGRPSYEQYF.